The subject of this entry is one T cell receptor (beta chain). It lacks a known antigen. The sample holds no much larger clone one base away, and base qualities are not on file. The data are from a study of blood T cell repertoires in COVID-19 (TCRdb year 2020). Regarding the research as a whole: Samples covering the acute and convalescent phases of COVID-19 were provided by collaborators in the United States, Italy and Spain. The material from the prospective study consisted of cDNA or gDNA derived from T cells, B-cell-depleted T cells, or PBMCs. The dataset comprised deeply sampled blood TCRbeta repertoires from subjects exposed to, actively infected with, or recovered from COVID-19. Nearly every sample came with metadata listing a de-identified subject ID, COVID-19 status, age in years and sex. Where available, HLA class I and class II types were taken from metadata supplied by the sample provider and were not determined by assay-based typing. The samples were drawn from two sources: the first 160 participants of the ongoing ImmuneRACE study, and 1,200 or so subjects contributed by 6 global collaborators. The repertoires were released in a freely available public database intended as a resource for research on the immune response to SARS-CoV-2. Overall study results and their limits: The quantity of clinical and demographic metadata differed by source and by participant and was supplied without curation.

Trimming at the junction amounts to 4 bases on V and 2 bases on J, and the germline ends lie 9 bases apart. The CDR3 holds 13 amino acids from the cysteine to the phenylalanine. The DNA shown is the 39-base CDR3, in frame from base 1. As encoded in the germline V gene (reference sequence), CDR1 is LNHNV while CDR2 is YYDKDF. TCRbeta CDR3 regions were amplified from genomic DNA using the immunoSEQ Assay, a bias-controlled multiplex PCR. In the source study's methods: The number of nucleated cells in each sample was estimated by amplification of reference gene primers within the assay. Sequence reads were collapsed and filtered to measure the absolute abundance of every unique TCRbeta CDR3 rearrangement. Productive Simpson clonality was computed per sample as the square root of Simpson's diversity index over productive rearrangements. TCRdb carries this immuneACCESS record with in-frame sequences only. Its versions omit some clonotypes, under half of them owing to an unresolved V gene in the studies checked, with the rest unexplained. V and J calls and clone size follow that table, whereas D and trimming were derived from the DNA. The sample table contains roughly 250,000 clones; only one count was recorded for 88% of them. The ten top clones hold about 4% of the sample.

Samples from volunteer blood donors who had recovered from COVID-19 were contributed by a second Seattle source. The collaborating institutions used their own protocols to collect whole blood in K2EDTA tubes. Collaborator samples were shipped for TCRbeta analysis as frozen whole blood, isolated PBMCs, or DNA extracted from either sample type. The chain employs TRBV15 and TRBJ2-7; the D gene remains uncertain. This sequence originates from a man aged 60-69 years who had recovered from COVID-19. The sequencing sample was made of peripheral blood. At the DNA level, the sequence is TGTGCCACCAGCACCGGCAGCGCCTACGAGCAGTACTTC. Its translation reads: CATSTGSAYEQYF.